This TCR beta chain was profiled in a study of blood T cells in healthy people across ages. Findings and limits, study-wide: CMV status of donors was not determined, possibly confounding expanded clonotype changes.

Only one count was recorded for this clonotype. The antigen remains undetermined. PCR was performed a second time for 7 to 11 cycles using a sample-barcoded 5' primer and a J-beta primer mix. Unique molecular identifiers of 12 random nucleotides labeled each cDNA. Via MiXCR, TCRdb re-called the 5' RACE reads, giving one row per CDR3 protein. This table has over 1,500,000 distinct CDR3 sequences, about 50% appearing once. Sequencing was performed on blood. This clonotype was obtained from a middle-aged woman in good health.

The CDR3: CASSPRQGITDTQYF. The CDR3 region has the DNA TGCGCCAGCAGCCCCCGACAGGGGATCACAGATACGCAGTATTTT. V is TRBV4-3 and J is TRBJ2-3, with 8 bases lining up with TRBD1. V lost 4 bases to trimming and J lost 2 bases; unmatched junction nucleotides: 5. The germline V gene has CDR1 LGHNA and CDR2 YSLEER. CDR3 size: 15 residues.